These 12 T cell receptor beta chains share one sample of origin, sequenced in a study of blood T cell repertoires in COVID-19. Clones were sequenced by immunoSEQ multiplex PCR, and TCRdb holds only the in-frame ones, with some missing. The repertoire holds roughly 280,000 clones, with roughly nine tenths as singletons. Material: peripheral blood. The source of these receptors is a man in his fifties with acute or convalescent COVID-19.

This chain links TRBV10-3 with TRBJ1-3; 9 nucleotides align to TRBD1. CDR1 is ENHRY and CDR2 is SYGVKD in the germline V gene. The CDR3 has 16 residues. V was pared by 4 bases and J by 0 bases, with 4 bases of the junction left unmatched. CDR3 DNA: TGTGCCATCAGTGTGGGACAGGGCCCCTCTGGAAACACCATATATTTT. Protein: CAISVGQGPSGNTIYF.

This clone was counted at least ten times. The chain combines TRBV7-9 with TRBJ1-1, with D hard to call. V lost 1 base and J lost 8, with 11 bases in between. Germline V CDR1 and CDR2: SEHNR, FQNEAQ (reference sequence). There are 13 residues in the CDR3. The CDR3 sequence: CASSLDERREAFF. CDR3 in DNA: TGTGCCAGCAGCTTAGACGAAAGGAGAGAAGCTTTCTTT.

The chain joins TRBV7-3 to TRBJ2-1; 7 nucleotides line up with TRBD1. J was trimmed by 9 bases and V by 2 bases; bases with no gene match: 10. The CDR3 totals 15 residues. Germline CDR1 SGHTA, CDR2 FQGTGA. The CDR3 region is CASSLGRDRGGEQFF. The CDR3 coding sequence is TGTGCCAGCAGCTTAGGCCGGGACAGAGGGGGTGAGCAGTTCTTC.

The V call is TRBV3-1 (or the pseudogene TRBV3-2), the J call TRBJ2-7; perhaps TRBD1 as D (5 bases). The V and J ends lost 5 bases and 6 bases respectively, with 14 bases between them. The CDR3 loop spans 13 amino acids. The germline V gene encodes CDR1 LGHDT and CDR2 YNNKEL (reference sequence). The CDR3 here is CASSYTRVGEQYF. Here the CDR3 DNA reads TGTGCCAGCAGCTACACCAGGGTAGGCGAGCAGTACTTC.

This clone was seen a single time. V and J are TRBV6-5 and TRBJ1-1, with D maybe TRBD1 (5 bases). Germline loops: CDR1 MNHEY, CDR2 SVGAGI. CDR3 length: 15 amino acids. V was shortened by 0 bases and J by 12 bases, with 20 bases between the two germline ends. CDR3 sequence: CASSYSGGEGGHTFF. The CDR3 coding sequence is TGTGCCAGCAGTTACTCGGGAGGGGAGGGAGGCCACACTTTCTTT.

The chain uses TRBV7-3 and TRBJ1-3; D perhaps matches TRBD1 (5 bases). The CDR3 runs to 13 residues. CDR1 is SGHTA and CDR2 is FQGTGA in the germline V gene. V lost 5 bases and J 2 bases, leaving 7 bases between the germline ends. CDR3 residues: CASSPGAGNTIYF. CDR3 DNA sequence: TGTGCCAGCAGCCCGGGGGCTGGAAACACCATATATTTT. The full variable domain, rest sourced from reference TRBV7-3 and TRBJ1-3, is GAGVSQTPSNKVTEKGKYVELRCDPISGHTALYWYRQSLGQGPEFLIYFQGTGAADDSGLPNDRFFAVRPEGSVSTLKIQRTERGDSAVYLCASSPGAGNTIYFGEGSWLTVV.

The chain couples TRBV7-3 to TRBJ2-1; D not certain. CDR1 and CDR2 from the germline V gene are SGHTA and FQGTGA. There are 14 residues in the CDR3. Trimming took 1 base from V and 6 from J, leaving 10 bases between them. As DNA, the CDR3 is TGTGCCAGCAGCTTAAGCCAGATCAGCAATGAGCAGTTCTTC. Its protein product is CASSLSQISNEQFF.

CDR3 sequence (DNA): TGTGCCAGCAGTTCGGGACAGCCCAACACTGAAGCTTTCTTT. It translates to CASSSGQPNTEAFF. This chain uses TRBV27 with TRBJ1-1; 7 bases agree with TRBD1. From germline, CDR1 is MNHEY and CDR2 SMNVEV (reference sequence). The CDR3 is made up of 14 amino acids. Trimming at V came to 4 bases and at J to 2 bases, leaving 4 bases not matched to a gene.

This clone is a singleton in its sample. This chain joins TRBV2 and TRBJ2-3, with D perhaps matching TRBD2 (7 bases). The V gene lost 7 bases and the J gene lost 6 bases, with 26 bases spanning the gap. The germline gives CDR1 SNHLY, CDR2 FYNNEI. The CDR3 has 17 residues. CDR3 DNA sequence: TGTGCCAGCAAAGGTCGGCGGGGGCCGGGGGGAGCTGATACGCAGTATTTT. It translates to CASKGRRGPGGADTQYF. The variable domain in full, with the rest retrieved from reference TRBV2 and TRBJ2-3, is EPEVTQTPSHQVTQMGQEVILRCVPISNHLYFYWYRQILGQKVEFLVSFYNNEISEKSEIFDDQFSVERPDGSNFTLKIRSTKLEDSAMYFCASKGRRGPGGADTQYFGPGTRLTVL.

The chain links TRBV15 to TRBJ2-2, with a weak D call TRBD1 (5 bases). V gave up 1 base and J gave up 3 bases, with 9 bases separating them. The CDR3 is 15 amino acids. The germline V gene encodes CDR1 LNHNV and CDR2 YYDKDF (reference sequence). The CDR3 loop reads CATSRGQRDTGELFF. In DNA form, the CDR3 reads TGTGCCACCAGCAGAGGACAGAGAGACACCGGGGAGCTGTTTTTT.

The chain carries TRBV7-3 and TRBJ2-2, with a weak D call TRBD2 (7 bases). CDR1 SGHTA and CDR2 FQGTGA come from the germline V gene. Trimming stripped 5 bases from V and 4 bases from J, with 14 bases between. The CDR3 has 15 residues. The CDR3 DNA is TGTGCCAGCAGCCAGGGGAGGGCGTCCACCGGGGAGCTGTTTTTT. Its protein is CASSQGRASTGELFF.

The chain is built from TRBV27 and TRBJ1-3, with TRBD1 matching over 9 bases. V gave up 1 base and J gave up 4 bases; unmatched junction bases: 17. CDR3 length: 20 amino acids. Germline-derived CDR1 and CDR2 are MNHEY and SMNVEV (reference sequence). The CDR3 sequence is CASSLFGVSRDRAPGNTIYF. The CDR3 nucleotides read TGTGCCAGCAGTTTATTCGGTGTCTCCCGGGACAGGGCTCCAGGAAACACCATATATTTT.